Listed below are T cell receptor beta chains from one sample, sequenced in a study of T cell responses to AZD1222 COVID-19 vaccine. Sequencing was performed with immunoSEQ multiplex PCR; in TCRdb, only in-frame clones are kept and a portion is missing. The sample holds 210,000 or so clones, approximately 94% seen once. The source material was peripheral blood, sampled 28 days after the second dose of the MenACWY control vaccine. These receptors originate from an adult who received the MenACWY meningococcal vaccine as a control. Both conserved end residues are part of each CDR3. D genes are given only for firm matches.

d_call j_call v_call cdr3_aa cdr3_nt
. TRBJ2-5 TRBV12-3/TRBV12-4 CASSLNRETQYF TGTGCCAGCAGTTTAAATCGGGAGACCCAGTACTTC
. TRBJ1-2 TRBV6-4 CASLHGAPANYGYTF TGTGCCAGCCTCCACGGGGCACCCGCTAACTATGGCTACACCTTC
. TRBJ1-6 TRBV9 CASSVQGLNSPLHF TGTGCCAGCAGCGTACAGGGTTTAAATTCACCCCTCCACTTT
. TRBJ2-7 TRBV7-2 CASSSPLRYEQYF TGTGCCAGCAGCTCGCCCTTGAGGTACGAGCAGTACTTC
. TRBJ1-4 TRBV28 CASSSSFPATNEKLFF TGTGCCAGCAGCTCCTCGTTTCCTGCAACTAATGAAAAACTGTTTTTT
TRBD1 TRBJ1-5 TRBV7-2 CASSSSGGTGSQPQHF TGTGCCAGCAGTTCCTCCGGGGGGACAGGTTCTCAGCCCCAGCATTTT
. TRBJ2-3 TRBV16 CASSQSAWEQYF TGTGCCAGCAGCCAATCGGCATGGGAGCAGTATTTT
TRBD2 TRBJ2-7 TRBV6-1 CASSDFSGGFTYEQYF TGTGCCAGCAGTGATTTTAGCGGGGGGTTTACCTACGAGCAGTACTTC
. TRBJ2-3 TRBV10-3 CAISDGATTDTQYF TGTGCCATCAGTGACGGGGCTACCACAGATACGCAGTATTTT
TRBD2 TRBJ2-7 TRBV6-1 CASSEYGGGSYEQYF TGTGCCAGCAGTGAATATGGCGGGGGCTCCTACGAGCAGTACTTC